The rows below give T cell receptor beta chains drawn from one sample of a study of response to subunit inactivated influenza vaccine. Using its own MiXCR run on the RT-PCR reads, TCRdb lists one record per CDR3 protein. The sample lists 500,000 to 600,000 distinct CDR3 sequences; 12% to 15% were seen once. The specimen was PBMCs from blood, collected 11 to 12 days after vaccination. The receptor source for this set is a man aged 50 to 59 who received an inactivated influenza vaccine. Each CDR3 is given with its conserved first and last residue. A D gene is named only where the DNA matches it firmly. Expanded clones are given a class, and other clones once, few, many or no size at all.

cdr3_length: 19; clone_size: NA; j_call: TRBJ2-6; d_call: NA; v_call: TRBV2; cdr3_nt: TGTGCCTCCCGAGGCCAGTTTCTCTTATCCGGATCTGGGGCCAACGTCCTGACTTTC; cdr3_aa: CASRGQFLLSGSGANVLTF
cdr3_length: 16; clone_size: few; j_call: TRBJ2-1; d_call: NA; v_call: TRBV5-1; cdr3_nt: TGCGCCAGCAGCTATTATGGGCAGGGACTCTACAATGAGCAGTTCTTC; cdr3_aa: CASSYYGQGLYNEQFF
cdr3_length: 17; clone_size: few; j_call: TRBJ1-4; d_call: TRBD1; v_call: TRBV4-1; cdr3_nt: TGCGCCAGCAGCCAAGATGGGGCAAGGGGGCGTCTCGAAAAACTGTTTTTT; cdr3_aa: CASSQDGARGRLEKLFF
cdr3_length: 18; clone_size: NA; j_call: TRBJ2-3; d_call: TRBD2; v_call: TRBV7-6; cdr3_nt: TGTGCCAGCAGCTTATGGGGACTAACGTACACTAGCACAGATACGCAGTATTTT; cdr3_aa: CASSLWGLTYTSTDTQYF
cdr3_length: 17; clone_size: few; j_call: TRBJ2-2; d_call: NA; v_call: TRBV20-1; cdr3_nt: TGCAGTGCTAGAGGGGCCAGGGGAGTCGCGAACACCGGGGAGCTGTTTTTT; cdr3_aa: CSARGARGVANTGELFF
cdr3_length: 15; clone_size: NA; j_call: TRBJ2-7; d_call: NA; v_call: TRBV7-9; cdr3_nt: TGTGCCAGCAGCTTATCTCGGCTAGCGTTAGACGAGCAGTACTTC; cdr3_aa: CASSLSRLALDEQYF
cdr3_length: 15; clone_size: NA; j_call: TRBJ2-1; d_call: TRBD1; v_call: TRBV9; cdr3_nt: TGTGCCAGCAGCGTAGTGGGGACAGCCTACAATGAGCAGTTCTTC; cdr3_aa: CASSVVGTAYNEQFF
cdr3_length: 14; clone_size: few; j_call: TRBJ2-1; d_call: NA; v_call: TRBV30; cdr3_nt: TGTGCCTGGAGTGTACAACCCTCCTACAATGAGCAGTTCTTC; cdr3_aa: CAWSVQPSYNEQFF
cdr3_length: 15; clone_size: many; j_call: TRBJ2-5; d_call: TRBD2; v_call: TRBV9; cdr3_nt: TGTGCCAGCAGCGTAGCTAGCGGGTACCAAGAGACCCAGTACTTC; cdr3_aa: CASSVASGYQETQYF
cdr3_length: 15; clone_size: few; j_call: TRBJ1-2; d_call: NA; v_call: TRBV10-3; cdr3_nt: TGTGCCATCAGTGATTCTGGACAGTTTAACTATGGCTACACCTTC; cdr3_aa: CAISDSGQFNYGYTF
cdr3_length: 15; clone_size: few; j_call: TRBJ1-5; d_call: TRBD1; v_call: TRBV20-1; cdr3_nt: TGCAGTGCTAGAGACGGGACAGTTAGCAATCAGCCCCAGCATTTT; cdr3_aa: CSARDGTVSNQPQHF
cdr3_length: 18; clone_size: NA; j_call: TRBJ2-3; d_call: TRBD2; v_call: TRBV27; cdr3_nt: TGTGCCAGCAGTTTATATGGAAATAGCGGGGGGGCGCAAGATACGCAGTATTTT; cdr3_aa: CASSLYGNSGGAQDTQYF
cdr3_length: 20; clone_size: NA; j_call: TRBJ2-5; d_call: TRBD1; v_call: TRBV6-2/TRBV6-3; cdr3_nt: TGTGCCAGCAGTTACTGGCCGGGACAGGGGATGAGGGGTAACGGAGAGACCCAGTACTTC; cdr3_aa: CASSYWPGQGMRGNGETQYF
cdr3_length: 15; clone_size: NA; j_call: TRBJ2-5; d_call: TRBD2; v_call: TRBV5-6; cdr3_nt: TGTGCCAGCAGCTCAGCGGGAGGGCCAACGGAGACCCAGTACTTC; cdr3_aa: CASSSAGGPTETQYF
cdr3_length: 15; clone_size: once; j_call: TRBJ2-2; d_call: TRBD2; v_call: TRBV2; cdr3_nt: TGTGCCAGCAGTGACAGCGGGGGGGGCGCCGGGGAGCTGTTTTTT; cdr3_aa: CASSDSGGGAGELFF
cdr3_length: 16; clone_size: NA; j_call: TRBJ1-5; d_call: TRBD1; v_call: TRBV7-2; cdr3_nt: TGTGCCAGCAGCGTAGCGGGACAGGGAAGGAGGCAGCCCCAGCATTTT; cdr3_aa: CASSVAGQGRRQPQHF
cdr3_length: 14; clone_size: few; j_call: TRBJ2-3; d_call: NA; v_call: TRBV5-1; cdr3_nt: TGCGCCAGCAGCTTATATCAGGGCACAGATACGCAGTATTTT; cdr3_aa: CASSLYQGTDTQYF
cdr3_length: 14; clone_size: many; j_call: TRBJ1-2; d_call: NA; v_call: TRBV6-2/TRBV6-3; cdr3_nt: TGTGCCAGCAGTTACTTGGACAGCAACTATGGCTACACCTTC; cdr3_aa: CASSYLDSNYGYTF
cdr3_length: 12; clone_size: few; j_call: TRBJ2-7; d_call: NA; v_call: TRBV15; cdr3_nt: TGTGCCACCAGCAGAGATAACTACGAGCAGTACTTC; cdr3_aa: CATSRDNYEQYF
cdr3_length: 16; clone_size: NA; j_call: TRBJ2-2; d_call: NA; v_call: TRBV7-2; cdr3_nt: TGTGCCAGCAGCTACAGGGAGGTACTATGGACCGGGGAGCTGTTTTTT; cdr3_aa: CASSYREVLWTGELFF
cdr3_length: 15; clone_size: once; j_call: TRBJ2-5; d_call: TRBD1; v_call: TRBV5-1; cdr3_nt: TGCGCCAGCAGCTTAGGAACAGGGGGGAAAGAGACCCAGTACTTC; cdr3_aa: CASSLGTGGKETQYF
cdr3_length: 11; clone_size: NA; j_call: TRBJ2-3; d_call: NA; v_call: TRBV29-1; cdr3_nt: TGCAGCGTTGACGACGGGGATACGCAGTATTTT; cdr3_aa: CSVDDGDTQYF
cdr3_length: 15; clone_size: NA; j_call: TRBJ2-5; d_call: NA; v_call: TRBV7-2; cdr3_nt: TGTGCCAGCAGCTTAGCGGGGGGCCAAAAAGAGACCCAGTACTTC; cdr3_aa: CASSLAGGQKETQYF
cdr3_length: 14; clone_size: many; j_call: TRBJ1-4; d_call: TRBD1; v_call: TRBV20-1; cdr3_nt: TGCAGTGCCACCACAGGGGTGTTAGGGGAAAAACTGTTTTTT; cdr3_aa: CSATTGVLGEKLFF
cdr3_length: 13; clone_size: NA; j_call: TRBJ2-5; d_call: TRBD1; v_call: TRBV6-1; cdr3_nt: TGTGCCAGCAGCTGGACAGGGTCGGAGACCCAGTACTTC; cdr3_aa: CASSWTGSETQYF
cdr3_length: 15; clone_size: NA; j_call: TRBJ1-6; d_call: NA; v_call: TRBV12-3/TRBV12-4; cdr3_nt: TGTGCCAGCAGTTTAGGGGACACCTCCTCTTCACCCCTCCACTTT; cdr3_aa: CASSLGDTSSSPLHF
cdr3_length: 14; clone_size: few; j_call: TRBJ1-2; d_call: NA; v_call: TRBV15; cdr3_nt: TGTGCCACCAGCAGAGATCAGGGAAACTATGGCTACACCTTC; cdr3_aa: CATSRDQGNYGYTF
cdr3_length: 16; clone_size: NA; j_call: TRBJ1-1; d_call: TRBD1; v_call: TRBV27; cdr3_nt: TGTGCCAGCAGTCTCCACTTGACAGGGAGGTTCACTGAAGCTTTCTTT; cdr3_aa: CASSLHLTGRFTEAFF
cdr3_length: 14; clone_size: NA; j_call: TRBJ2-2; d_call: NA; v_call: TRBV20-1; cdr3_nt: TGCAGTGCTATCACCCCCCAGGCTACCGGGGAGCTGTTTTTT; cdr3_aa: CSAITPQATGELFF
cdr3_length: 16; clone_size: once; j_call: TRBJ2-7; d_call: TRBD2; v_call: TRBV11-2; cdr3_nt: TGTGCCAGCAGCTCCCTGTTCAGCGGCGGGAGCTACGAGCAGTACTTC; cdr3_aa: CASSSLFSGGSYEQYF
cdr3_length: 13; clone_size: NA; j_call: TRBJ2-2; d_call: NA; v_call: TRBV12-3/TRBV12-4; cdr3_nt: TGTGCCAGCACCTCCTCAGTAACCGGGGAGCTGTTTTTT; cdr3_aa: CASTSSVTGELFF
cdr3_length: 15; clone_size: many; j_call: TRBJ2-1; d_call: NA; v_call: TRBV5-1; cdr3_nt: TGCGCCAGCAGCCGGGGACGGAGCTCCTACAATGAGCAGTTCTTC; cdr3_aa: CASSRGRSSYNEQFF
cdr3_length: 14; clone_size: few; j_call: TRBJ2-3; d_call: NA; v_call: TRBV5-1; cdr3_nt: TGCGCCAGCAGATTTGGGGTAGCGTCAGATACGCAGTATTTT; cdr3_aa: CASRFGVASDTQYF
cdr3_length: 15; clone_size: NA; j_call: TRBJ2-3; d_call: NA; v_call: TRBV11-2; cdr3_nt: TGTGCCAGCAGCAAGGGGGGGTGGGACACAGATACGCAGTATTTT; cdr3_aa: CASSKGGWDTDTQYF
cdr3_length: 15; clone_size: many; j_call: TRBJ1-2; d_call: NA; v_call: TRBV3-1; cdr3_nt: TGTGCCAGCAGCCAAGGTGTAGGTCCTGGGAAGGGCTACACCTTC; cdr3_aa: CASSQGVGPGKGYTF
cdr3_length: 17; clone_size: few; j_call: TRBJ2-3; d_call: NA; v_call: TRBV10-1; cdr3_nt: TGCGCCAGCAGTGAGTCGAGAGGACTGGATGTTTCCGATACGCAGTATTTT; cdr3_aa: CASSESRGLDVSDTQYF
cdr3_length: 15; clone_size: NA; j_call: TRBJ2-2; d_call: TRBD1; v_call: TRBV11-2; cdr3_nt: TGTGCCAGCAGCCAGACAGGGTCGAACACCGGGGAGCTGTTTTTT; cdr3_aa: CASSQTGSNTGELFF
cdr3_length: 15; clone_size: NA; j_call: TRBJ1-3; d_call: NA; v_call: TRBV5-1; cdr3_nt: TGCGCCAGCAGCTTGGCCGGGGCTGCTGGAAACACCATATATTTT; cdr3_aa: CASSLAGAAGNTIYF
cdr3_length: 15; clone_size: NA; j_call: TRBJ2-3; d_call: NA; v_call: TRBV18; cdr3_nt: TGTGCCAGCTCACCACCGGCAGGCCATTTGGATACGCAGTATTTT; cdr3_aa: CASSPPAGHLDTQYF
cdr3_length: 19; clone_size: few; j_call: TRBJ2-5; d_call: TRBD2; v_call: TRBV11-1; cdr3_nt: TGTGCCAGCAGAGATGACTTCGCGGGGGGCGCCCTAGGGTTCGAGACCCAGTACTTC; cdr3_aa: CASRDDFAGGALGFETQYF
cdr3_length: 16; clone_size: NA; j_call: TRBJ2-2; d_call: TRBD1; v_call: TRBV5-1; cdr3_nt: TGCGCCAGCCGACTTCCCCAGGCACAGGGGGCCGGGGAGCTGTTTTTT; cdr3_aa: CASRLPQAQGAGELFF
cdr3_length: 14; clone_size: NA; j_call: TRBJ2-3; d_call: TRBD1; v_call: TRBV4-1; cdr3_nt: TGCGCCAGCAGTGGACAGGCCAGCACAGATACGCAGTATTTT; cdr3_aa: CASSGQASTDTQYF
cdr3_length: 13; clone_size: NA; j_call: TRBJ2-7; d_call: NA; v_call: TRBV28; cdr3_nt: TGTGCCAGCAGTTTATTGCAGGGATTCGAGCAGTACTTC; cdr3_aa: CASSLLQGFEQYF
cdr3_length: 15; clone_size: NA; j_call: TRBJ2-7; d_call: TRBD2; v_call: TRBV4-2; cdr3_nt: TGTGCCAGCAGCCAAGAGACTAGCGGGGGACTCGAGCAGTACTTC; cdr3_aa: CASSQETSGGLEQYF
cdr3_length: 15; clone_size: NA; j_call: TRBJ1-6; d_call: NA; v_call: TRBV28; cdr3_nt: TGTGCCAGCAGTTCCGGGACGGTGAATAATTCACGCCTCCACTTT; cdr3_aa: CASSSGTVNNSRLHF
cdr3_length: 16; clone_size: many; j_call: TRBJ2-7; d_call: TRBD2; v_call: TRBV12-3/TRBV12-4; cdr3_nt: TGTGCCAGCAGTTGGGGCGGGACTAGCGCTATGGACGAGCAGTACTTC; cdr3_aa: CASSWGGTSAMDEQYF
cdr3_length: 15; clone_size: few; j_call: TRBJ2-5; d_call: NA; v_call: TRBV5-8; cdr3_nt: TGTGCCAGCAGCTTGGAAGTGACAGGGAGGGGGACCCAGTACTTC; cdr3_aa: CASSLEVTGRGTQYF
cdr3_length: 17; clone_size: NA; j_call: TRBJ2-2; d_call: TRBD2; v_call: TRBV2; cdr3_nt: TGTGCCAGCAGTGAGCCTAGCGGGGGGCCTAACACCGGGGAGCTGTTTTTT; cdr3_aa: CASSEPSGGPNTGELFF
cdr3_length: 17; clone_size: NA; j_call: TRBJ2-5; d_call: NA; v_call: TRBV4-3; cdr3_nt: TGCGCCAGCAGCCAAGGGAACCCGGGACTTATTACCGAGACCCAGTACTTC; cdr3_aa: CASSQGNPGLITETQYF
cdr3_length: 13; clone_size: few; j_call: TRBJ2-1; d_call: TRBD1; v_call: TRBV20-1; cdr3_nt: TGCAGTGCTACCTCTCGACAGGGCGGTGAGCAGTTCTTC; cdr3_aa: CSATSRQGGEQFF
cdr3_length: 15; clone_size: NA; j_call: TRBJ2-7; d_call: NA; v_call: TRBV6-5; cdr3_nt: TGTGCCAGCAGTTACTCGGCGGGACAGAACTACGAGCAGTACTTC; cdr3_aa: CASSYSAGQNYEQYF
cdr3_length: 13; clone_size: NA; j_call: TRBJ2-1; d_call: NA; v_call: TRBV20-1; cdr3_nt: TGCAGTGCTAGAAGTCAGGGGAACGGTGAGCAGTTCTTC; cdr3_aa: CSARSQGNGEQFF
cdr3_length: 13; clone_size: few; j_call: TRBJ1-5; d_call: NA; v_call: TRBV20-1; cdr3_nt: TGCAGTGGAACCACAGGTGGCAATCAGCCCCAGCATTTT; cdr3_aa: CSGTTGGNQPQHF
cdr3_length: 13; clone_size: few; j_call: TRBJ1-1; d_call: NA; v_call: TRBV6-2/TRBV6-3; cdr3_nt: TGTGCCAGCAGTTACACCACCAGAACTGAAGCTTTCTTT; cdr3_aa: CASSYTTRTEAFF
cdr3_length: 13; clone_size: many; j_call: TRBJ2-7; d_call: NA; v_call: TRBV6-2/TRBV6-3; cdr3_nt: TGTGCCAGCAGCCAGCGGGTGGCGTCCGAGCAGTACTTC; cdr3_aa: CASSQRVASEQYF
cdr3_length: 15; clone_size: NA; j_call: TRBJ2-7; d_call: TRBD2; v_call: TRBV30; cdr3_nt: TGTGCCTGGAGTGTATTCGGGACTAGCTCCCACGAGCAGTACTTC; cdr3_aa: CAWSVFGTSSHEQYF
cdr3_length: 15; clone_size: NA; j_call: TRBJ2-3; d_call: TRBD2; v_call: TRBV7-2; cdr3_nt: TGTGCCAGCAGCCGGGGCGTGGGAGGGGCAGATACGCAGTATTTT; cdr3_aa: CASSRGVGGADTQYF
cdr3_length: 13; clone_size: NA; j_call: TRBJ2-5; d_call: TRBD2; v_call: TRBV20-1; cdr3_nt: TGCAGTGCTAGAGAGACCCAGCGGGGGACCCAGTACTTC; cdr3_aa: CSARETQRGTQYF
cdr3_length: 13; clone_size: NA; j_call: TRBJ1-2; d_call: NA; v_call: TRBV10-3; cdr3_nt: TGTGCCATCAGTGTCGGACCTAACTATGGCTACACCTTC; cdr3_aa: CAISVGPNYGYTF